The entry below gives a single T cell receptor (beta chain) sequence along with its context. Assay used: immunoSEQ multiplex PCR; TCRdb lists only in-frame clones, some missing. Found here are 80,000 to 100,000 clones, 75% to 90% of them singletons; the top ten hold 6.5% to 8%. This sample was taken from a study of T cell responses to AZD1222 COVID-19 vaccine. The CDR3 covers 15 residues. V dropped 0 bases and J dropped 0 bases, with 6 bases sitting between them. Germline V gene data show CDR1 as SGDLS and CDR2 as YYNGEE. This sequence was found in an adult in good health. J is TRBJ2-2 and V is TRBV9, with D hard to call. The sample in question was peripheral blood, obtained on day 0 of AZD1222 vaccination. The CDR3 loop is CASSVVGTNTGELFF. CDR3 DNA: TGTGCCAGCAGCGTAGTAGGCACGAACACCGGGGAGCTGTTTTTT. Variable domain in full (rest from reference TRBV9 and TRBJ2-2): DSGVTQTPKHLITATGQRVTLRCSPRSGDLSVYWYQQSLDQGLQFLIQYYNGEERAKGNILERFSAQQFPDLHSELNLSSLELGDSALYFCASSVVGTNTGELFFGEGSRLTVL.